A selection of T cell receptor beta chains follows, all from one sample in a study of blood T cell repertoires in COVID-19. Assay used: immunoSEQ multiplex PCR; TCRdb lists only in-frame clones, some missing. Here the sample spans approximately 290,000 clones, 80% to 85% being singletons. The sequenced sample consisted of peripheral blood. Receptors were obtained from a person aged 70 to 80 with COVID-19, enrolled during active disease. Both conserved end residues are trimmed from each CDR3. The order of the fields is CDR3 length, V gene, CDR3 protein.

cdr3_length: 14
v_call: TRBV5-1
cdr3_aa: ASSLVGRPMNTEAF

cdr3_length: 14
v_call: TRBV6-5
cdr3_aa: ASSYSIRGKNYGYT

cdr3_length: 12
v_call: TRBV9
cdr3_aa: ASSLRTESTEAF

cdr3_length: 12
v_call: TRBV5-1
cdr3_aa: ASSYTGGAGELF

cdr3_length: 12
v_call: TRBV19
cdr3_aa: ASRKAGGPAEQF

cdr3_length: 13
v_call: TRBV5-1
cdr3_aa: ASSLRQGSSYEQY

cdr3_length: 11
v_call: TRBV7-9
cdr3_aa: ANTRGSGNTIY

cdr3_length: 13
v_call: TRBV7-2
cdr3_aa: ASSLGTAIFAEAF

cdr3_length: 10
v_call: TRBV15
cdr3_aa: ATSRSGYEQY

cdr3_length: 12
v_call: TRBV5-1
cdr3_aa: ASKRGLDTDTQY

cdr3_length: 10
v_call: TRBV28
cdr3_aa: ANTGAAQPQH

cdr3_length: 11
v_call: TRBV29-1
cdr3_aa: SETGGLDTEAF

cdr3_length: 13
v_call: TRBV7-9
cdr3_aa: ASSLLAGAADTQY

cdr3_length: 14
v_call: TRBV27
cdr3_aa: ASSVQTGRNTDTQY

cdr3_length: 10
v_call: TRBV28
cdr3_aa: ASSSGIQPQH

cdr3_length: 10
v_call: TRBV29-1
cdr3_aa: SAWGGEGGYT

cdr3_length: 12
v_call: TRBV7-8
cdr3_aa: ASSLRDRSYEQY

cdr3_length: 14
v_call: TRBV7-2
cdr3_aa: ASSLDGQRGNQPQH

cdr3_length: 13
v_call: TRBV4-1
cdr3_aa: ASSQEGTAGQPQH

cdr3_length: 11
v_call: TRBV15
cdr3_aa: ATSRVFSGEAF

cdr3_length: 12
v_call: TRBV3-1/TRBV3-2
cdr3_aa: ASSQGSESPGYT

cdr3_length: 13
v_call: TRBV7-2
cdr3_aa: ASSFFPVPGNTIY

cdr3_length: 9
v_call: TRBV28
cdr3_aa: ASMGRQPQH

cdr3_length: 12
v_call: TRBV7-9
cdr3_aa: ASSETGAFYEQY

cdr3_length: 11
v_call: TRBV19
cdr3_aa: ASSITGDEGYT

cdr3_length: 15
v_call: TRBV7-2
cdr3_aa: ASSLSRVAFYNQPQH

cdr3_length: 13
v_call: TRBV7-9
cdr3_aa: ASSPPGQGYEKLF

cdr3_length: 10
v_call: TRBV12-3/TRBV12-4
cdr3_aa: ASSDPGDGYT

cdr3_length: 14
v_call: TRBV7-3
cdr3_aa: ASSRTTGSVSGTQY

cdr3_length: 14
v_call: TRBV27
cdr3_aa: ASSLAVAANTGELF

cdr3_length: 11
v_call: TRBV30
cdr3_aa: AWSGGSRERAF

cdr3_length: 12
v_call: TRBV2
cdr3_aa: ASRMGQSGEKLF

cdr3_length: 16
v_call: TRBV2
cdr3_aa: ASSEGQAGFGLGYGYT

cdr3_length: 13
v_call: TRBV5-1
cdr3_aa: ASSIGQGALSEQF

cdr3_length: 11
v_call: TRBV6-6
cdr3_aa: ASRTGGTEKLF

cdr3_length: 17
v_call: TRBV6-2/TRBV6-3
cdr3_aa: ASSYPKPGLAGGPYEQY

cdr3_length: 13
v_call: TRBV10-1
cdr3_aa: ASSLPDRYTGELF

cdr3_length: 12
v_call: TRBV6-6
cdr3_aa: ASSYQGDGQPQH

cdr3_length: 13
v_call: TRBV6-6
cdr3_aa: ASSYLPGQAYEQY

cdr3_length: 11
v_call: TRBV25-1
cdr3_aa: ASSGSAYSPLH

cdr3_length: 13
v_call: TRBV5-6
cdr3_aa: ASSSPGLAGRELF

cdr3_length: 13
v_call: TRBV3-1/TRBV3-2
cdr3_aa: ASSQVAGFTDTQY

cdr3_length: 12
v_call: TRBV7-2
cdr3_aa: ASSSSRRGTEAF

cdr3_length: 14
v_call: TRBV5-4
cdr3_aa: ASSSSRQASYNEQF